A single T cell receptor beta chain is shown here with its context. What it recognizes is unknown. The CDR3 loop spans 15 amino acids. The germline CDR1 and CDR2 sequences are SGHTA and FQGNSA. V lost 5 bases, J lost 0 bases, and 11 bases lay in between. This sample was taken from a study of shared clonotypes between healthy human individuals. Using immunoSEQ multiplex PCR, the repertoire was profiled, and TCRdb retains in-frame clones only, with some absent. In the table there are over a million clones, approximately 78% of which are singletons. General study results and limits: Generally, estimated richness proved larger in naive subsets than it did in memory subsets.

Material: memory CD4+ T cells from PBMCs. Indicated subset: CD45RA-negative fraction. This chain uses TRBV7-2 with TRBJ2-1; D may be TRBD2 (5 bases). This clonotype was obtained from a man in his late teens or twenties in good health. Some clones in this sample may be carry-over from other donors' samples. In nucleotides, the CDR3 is TGTGCCAGCAGCCCCCGGGGAAGCTCCTACAATGAGCAGTTCTTC. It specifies CASSPRGSSYNEQFF.